This TCR beta chain was recovered during a study of blood T cells in healthy people across ages (dated by TCRdb to between 2015 and 2016). The study in broad terms: In model experiments, template switching captured about one uniquely barcoded TCR beta cDNA molecule for every two T cells. The study measured age-related changes in TCR beta repertoire diversity using deep sequencing normalized with unique cDNA molecular identifiers. The donors were split into four age groups: young (average around 17 years), middle-aged (39), aged (approximately 60) and long-lived (approximately 80). To avoid experimental bias, donors of different ages were distributed randomly across sequencing lanes. Two additional independent replicas of 1 million unique cDNA reads from the same blood draw were analyzed for two donors (one aged 18 to 29 and one aged 80 or older).

The donors were roughly 38 Caucasian individuals from Russia, aged roughly 6 to 90 years, who were systemically healthy. Roughly 11 milliliters of peripheral blood were drawn from each donor into EDTA-treated Vacutainer tubes. Ficoll-Paque density-gradient centrifugation was used to isolate PBMCs, with at least 6 million per sample. Total RNA, at least 6 micrograms per sample, was extracted from PBMCs with Trizol reagent. For every donor, an aliquot of PBMCs went through flow cytometry to measure the percentages of naive CD45RAhigh/CD27high T cells. The V and J ends are trimmed by 6 bases and 4 bases, leaving 10 bases between them. From the germline V gene, CDR1 is SNHLY and CDR2 is FYNNEI. Counted from cysteine to phenylalanine, this CDR3 has 12 amino acids. Only the CDR3 region is kept as DNA, spanning 36 bases read in frame from base 1. Study-wide conclusions, independent of this receptor: A strong correlation was found between observed TCR beta diversity and the percentage of naive T cells measured by flow cytometry. Bulk unsorted PBMC profiling prevented conclusive comparison of naive and antigen-experienced compartments. The CMV infection status of donors was not known, potentially confounding age-related changes in expanded clonotypes. As age increased, observed TCR beta diversity per million T cells dropped in a roughly linear way, and a significant reduction was already evident by age about 36. Estimates of total diversity based on one million sequenced T cells were considered lower bounds and underestimates. Compared with the aged group, the long-lived group had more naive CD4+ T cells, fewer expanded clones and increased TCR diversity, suggesting age selection.

Libraries were built with 5' RACE. The listed sequencing device is Illumina HiSeq 2500. A second PCR of roughly 6 to 11 cycles was run with a J-beta primer mix and a sample-barcoded 5' primer. Each TCR beta cDNA molecule received a unique molecular identifier from a template-switch 5' adaptor carrying 12 random nucleotides. Each sample yielded at least 3 million CDR3-containing paired-end reads. The Mint cDNA synthesis kit, primed by a TRBC-specific oligonucleotide, was used to synthesize first-strand cDNA from all RNA. Following uracil-DNA glycosylase treatment, a first 18-cycle PCR with universal primers M1SS and BC2_uni_R was performed on all cDNA. On the authors' methods: For normalization, 1 million high-quality reads were randomly selected from each sample, with every read carrying a distinct molecular identifier. Instead of being binned into consensus sequences, reads with shared molecular identifiers were discarded. MiTCR, with a Q25 quality threshold and the strictest error-elimination algorithm, was used for CDR3 identification, clonotype clustering and error correction. A nonparametric unseen species model with Euler transformation was used to estimate a lower bound on total TCR beta diversity. TCRdb reanalyzed the raw reads on its own, using fastp at Q25 for trimming and MiXCR for clone calling, and kept in-frame beta chains. Each record represents a unique CDR3 protein, reported with the most common genes and DNA among its rows. The V and J calls and clone size are TCRdb's, not the authors'. This sample gives around 800,000 distinct CDR3 sequences in total; about 55% of them show up just once. The top ten clones comprise roughly two fifths of the sample.

Of note for this clonotype: The antigen it recognizes is unknown. No base quality information exists; no much larger clone differs at one position.

The sequencing input was blood. The receptor comes from a man at least 80 years old in good health. The V gene is TRBV2 and the J gene is TRBJ2-7, with the D gene not confidently named. The CDR3 region has the sequence CASRGDDYEQYF. The sequence in DNA is TGTGCCAGCAGGGGTGACGATTACGAGCAGTACTTC.